A single sample gave rise to the 27 T cell receptor beta chains below, sequenced in a study of OX40 agonist ivuxolimab in advanced cancers. Library construction relied on the immunoSEQ multiplex PCR assay. TCRdb re-hosts the immuneACCESS table, in-frame sequences only. Its copies lack some clones; in the studies checked, an unresolved V gene accounts for under half of them, and the cause for the rest is not known. The sample yields some 60,000 clones; about 88% were counted once. About 3.9% of the sample goes to the ten largest clones. The source material was CD4+ or CD8+ T cells sorted from blood, sampled in a trial of the OX40 agonist ivuxolimab. The origin of the receptors is an adult with an advanced solid tumor such as melanoma, head and neck, liver or kidney cancer.

The genes are TRBV7-3 and TRBJ2-5; D is possibly TRBD1 or TRBD2 (6 bases each). The CDR3 runs to 15 residues. With 2 bases removed from V and 2 bases from J, the gap between germline ends came to 12 bases. Per germline, CDR1 SGHTA and CDR2 FQGTGA. CDR3 region: CASSLGGGPQETQYF. The CDR3 nucleotides are TGTGCCAGCAGCTTAGGTGGGGGGCCACAAGAGACCCAGTACTTC.

This chain joins TRBV7-8 and TRBJ1-1; D is unclear. This CDR3 has 12 amino acids. Germline CDR1 SGHVS, CDR2 FQNEAQ. The V gene lost 5 bases and the J gene lost 7 bases, with 11 bases spanning the gap. DNA for the CDR3: TGTGCCAGCAGCCTCTCAGATGGTGAAGCTTTCTTT. It is translated as CASSLSDGEAFF.

J is TRBJ2-5 and V is TRBV11-2, with 11 nucleotides matching TRBD2. With 3 bases clipped from V and 4 bases from J, the junction kept 4 bases outside the gene matches. The CDR3 consists of 15 residues. Germline CDR1 and CDR2: SGHAT and FQNNGV. The CDR3 loop reads CASSFSGGGRETQYF. For the CDR3, the DNA is TGTGCCAGCAGCTTTAGCGGGGGGGGGCGAGAGACCCAGTACTTC. The whole variable domain, remainder taken from reference TRBV11-2 and TRBJ2-5, is EAGVAQSPRYKIIEKRQSVAFWCNPISGHATLYWYQQILGQGPKLLIQFQNNGVVDDSQLPKDRFSAERLKGVDSTLKIQPAKLEDSAVYLCASSFSGGGRETQYFGPGTRLLVL.

This clone appeared a single time. This rearrangement joins TRBV5-4 to TRBJ2-7; maybe TRBD1 (7 bases). The CDR3 loop spans 13 amino acids. CDR1 is SGHNT and CDR2 is YYREEE in the germline V gene (reference sequence). With 4 bases removed from V and 6 bases from J, the gap between germline ends came to 14 bases. The CDR3: CASSLYRGGEQYF. CDR3 DNA sequence: TGTGCCAGCAGCCTCTACAGGGGAGGCGAGCAGTACTTC.

This chain links TRBV9 with TRBJ1-6; D is ambiguous. CDR1 is SGDLS and CDR2 is YYNGEE in the germline V gene. Trimming stripped 4 bases from V and 14 bases from J, with 13 bases between. The CDR3 extends over 12 amino acids. The CDR3: CASSTATGTLHF. CDR3 sequence (DNA): TGTGCCAGCAGCACCGCTACGGGAACCCTCCACTTT.

J is TRBJ1-6 and V is TRBV2; TRBD1 matches 9 bases. Losses at the gene ends were 5 bases for V and 7 bases for J; bases not matched to a gene: 6. The germline CDR1 and CDR2 sequences are SNHLY and FYNNEI. The CDR3 is 15 residues long. CDR3 region: CASSQLQGANSPLHF. Written as DNA, the CDR3 is TGTGCCAGCAGTCAACTACAGGGGGCGAATTCACCCCTCCACTTT.

A note on this clone: Its ends do not fully match the called genes, so a read error is possible. The chain employs TRBV6-1 and TRBJ2-7; TRBD1 or TRBD2 may be the D gene (5 bases each). This CDR3 spans 16 amino acids. Per germline, CDR1 MNHNS and CDR2 SASEGT. DNA of the CDR3: TGTGCCATCAGTGAGCCGGGACCTCGCCTGACCTACGAGCAGTACTTC. Protein product: CAISEPGPRLTYEQYF.

The chain carries TRBV5-4 and TRBJ2-5; possibly TRBD2 for D (6 bases). The DNA end is a closer match to TRBJ2-7, so the J assignment may be wrong. CDR1 SGHNT and CDR2 YYREEE come from the germline V gene (reference sequence). The CDR3 runs to 14 residues. In DNA form, the CDR3 reads TGTGCCAGCAGCCGGGAGACGGGGATCTACGAGCAGTACTTC. Translating gives CASSRETGIYEQYF.

This clone has only one observation. The chain couples TRBV7-3 to TRBJ1-2; D gene ambiguous. Trimming left V 1 base short and J 4 bases short, with 13 bases between. The CDR3 runs 15 residues. From germline, CDR1 is SGHTA and CDR2 FQGTGA. CDR3 nucleotide sequence: TGTGCCAGCAGCTTAAACTCCGGAGAGGGCTATGGCTACACCTTC. Translated: CASSLNSGEGYGYTF.

This chain uses TRBV5-6 with TRBJ2-5; either TRBD1 or TRBD2 may supply D (5 bases each). Germline assignment: CDR1 SGHDT and CDR2 YYEEEE. The V gene lost 5 bases and the J gene lost 1 base, with 18 bases spanning the gap. The CDR3 totals 16 residues. The CDR3 DNA reads as TGTGCCAGCAGTTTCGGGGCTCTGGCCCCCCAAGAGACCCAGTACTTC. Protein: CASSFGALAPQETQYF.

This chain connects TRBV7-2 to TRBJ1-1; D is unresolved. Germline lookup yields CDR1 SGHTA and CDR2 FQGNSA. This CDR3 region has 12 residues. V was shortened by 3 bases and J by 11 bases, with 13 bases between the two germline ends. CDR3 in amino acids: CASSFRVGGAFF. In DNA, the CDR3 is TGTGCCAGCAGCTTCCGGGTGGGCGGGGCTTTCTTT.

The rearrangement links TRBV5-8 to TRBJ1-4; TRBD1 matches 9 bases. CDR3 length: 14 amino acids. The germline CDR1 and CDR2 sequences are SGHTS and YDEGEE. V shed 4 bases, J shed 7 bases, and the junction held 5 bases outside the gene matches. The CDR3 loop reads CASSLRQGGEKLFF. The CDR3 DNA sequence: TGTGCCAGCAGCCTTCGACAGGGGGGTGAAAAACTGTTTTTT.

Only a few counts were recorded for this clone. The CDR3 sequence: CASSARGGVNEQFF. As DNA, the CDR3 is TGTGCCAGCAGCGCCCGCGGGGGGGTAAATGAGCAGTTCTTC. J is TRBJ2-1 and V is TRBV11-2; 9 nucleotides line up with TRBD2. V was clipped by 5 bases and J by 7 bases; unmatched bases: 6. The CDR3 totals 14 residues. From germline, CDR1 is SGHAT and CDR2 FQNNGV.

The chain joins TRBV7-2 to TRBJ1-5, with unresolved D. Germline CDR1 reads SGHTA; CDR2 reads FQGNSA. V was pared by 1 base and J by 0 bases, with 7 bases between. The CDR3 totals 15 residues. This chain's CDR3 is CASSLGDLSNQPQHF. DNA of the CDR3: TGTGCCAGCAGCTTAGGAGACCTTAGCAATCAGCCCCAGCATTTT.

The chain has TRBV21-1 and TRBJ1-6; TRBD1 is taken as the D call from the table, unchecked against the DNA. TRBV21-1 has pseudogene status. The CDR3 loop spans 15 amino acids. CDR3 loop: CASSKKAGGQSPLHF. CDR3 nucleotides: TGTGCCAGCAGCAAAAAGGCAGGGGGTCAATCACCCCTCCACTTT.

V gene TRBV19 combines with J gene TRBJ1-2; possibly TRBD1 for D (5 bases). V lost 4 bases, J lost 7 bases, and 13 bases lay in between. Per germline, CDR1 LNHDA and CDR2 SQIVND (reference sequence). CDR3 length: 13 residues. CDR3 loop: CASSKQVGAGYTF. The CDR3 DNA follows: TGTGCCAGTAGTAAACAGGTTGGAGCTGGCTACACCTTC. Combining the CDR3 with reference TRBV19 and TRBJ1-2 gives the whole variable domain DGGITQSPKYLFRKEGQNVTLSCEQNLNHDAMYWYRQDPGQGLRLIYYSQIVNDFQKGDIAEGYSVSREKKESFPLTVTSAQKNPTAFYLCASSKQVGAGYTFGSGTRLTVV.

The chain is built from TRBV27 and TRBJ1-3; D remains ambiguous. Germline V gives CDR1 MNHEY, CDR2 SMNVEV (reference sequence). This CDR3 is built from 15 residues. V was trimmed by 6 bases and J by 0 bases, leaving 12 bases between them. The CDR3 loop is CASSLDTSSGNTIYF. In DNA form, the CDR3 reads TGTGCCAGCAGCCTAGACACTAGCTCTGGAAACACCATATATTTT.

The rearrangement joins TRBV7-7 to TRBJ1-4; tentatively, D is TRBD1 (5 bases). CDR1 is SSHAT and CDR2 is FNYEAQ in the germline V gene (reference sequence). The CDR3 length is 18 residues. Between the trimmed V and J ends, which lost 1 base and 8 bases, there was a span of 23 bases. For the CDR3, the DNA is TGTGCCAGCAGCTTAGGGGGCGAGGGGTTCGAGACCAGGGAAAAACTGTTTTTT. Protein product: CASSLGGEGFETREKLFF.

The chain is built from TRBV27 and TRBJ2-1, with 10 bases matching TRBD2. The trim removed 5 bases at V and 4 bases at J, leaving 8 bases unmatched. CDR1 and CDR2 (germline): MNHEY, SMNVEV (reference sequence). The CDR3 extends over 16 amino acids. CDR3 loop: CASSPSSGGPYNEQFF. The CDR3 nucleotides read TGTGCCAGCAGTCCCTCTAGCGGGGGACCTTACAATGAGCAGTTCTTC.

This clone was picked up one time. The gene calls are TRBV6-1 and TRBJ1-1; a possible D gene is TRBD1 (6 bases). Germline CDR1 MNHNS, CDR2 SASEGT. CDR3 size: 16 residues. The V and J ends lost 3 bases and 0 bases respectively, with 14 bases between them. CDR3 protein: CASSDTGLRVNTEAFF. CDR3 in DNA: TGTGCCAGCAGTGATACAGGGCTAAGGGTGAACACTGAAGCTTTCTTT.

The chain uses TRBV4-1 and TRBJ2-5, with a weak D call TRBD1 (5 bases). V shed 1 base and J shed 4 bases, with 7 bases lying between them. The CDR3 spans 13 residues. Germline V gene data show CDR1 as MGHRA and CDR2 as YSYEKL. DNA for the CDR3: TGCGCCAGCAGCCAAGCAGGGATAGAGACCCAGTACTTC. Its protein product is CASSQAGIETQYF.

The gene calls are TRBV11-2 and TRBJ2-7; 8 nucleotides match TRBD1. After removal of 5 bases from V and 6 bases from J, the junction contained 12 bases not matched to a gene. Germline assignment: CDR1 SGHAT and CDR2 FQNNGV. The CDR3 contains 15 residues. CDR3 loop: CASSPAQGAVGEQYF. The DNA of the CDR3 is TGTGCCAGCAGCCCCGCGCAGGGGGCTGTAGGCGAGCAGTACTTC.

V usage is TRBV29-1 and J usage is TRBJ1-6; D may be TRBD1 (6 bases). CDR1 and CDR2 from the germline V gene are SQVTM and ANQGSEA. This CDR3 is built from 12 residues. Trimming took off 7 bases at V and 6 bases at J, with 10 bases between the two ends. CDR3 in amino acids: CSARDTNSPLHF. The CDR3, as DNA: TGCAGCGCCCGGGACACTAATTCACCCCTCCACTTT.

The CDR3 spells CASSFPGAYGYTF. DNA for the CDR3: TGCGCCAGCAGCTTCCCGGGGGCTTATGGCTACACCTTC. This rearrangement joins TRBV4-1 to TRBJ1-2, with a possible D match to TRBD1 (6 bases). Trimming pared 5 bases from V and 5 bases from J, leaving 12 bases between. This CDR3 contains 13 residues. CDR1 and CDR2 (germline): MGHRA, YSYEKL.

The rearrangement uses TRBV5-8 and TRBJ2-2; 9 bases match TRBD1. CDR1 is SGHTS and CDR2 is YDEGEE in the germline V gene. Trimming cost V 5 bases and J 0 bases; bases outside gene matches: 5. This CDR3 has 16 amino acids. CDR3 sequence (DNA): TGTGCCAGCAGGACACAGGGGGCCTCGAACACCGGGGAGCTGTTTTTT. Amino acids: CASRTQGASNTGELFF.

The V call is TRBV2, the J call TRBJ2-3, with 9 bases matching TRBD2. CDR3 size: 15 residues. With 4 bases clipped from V and 3 bases from J, the junction kept 5 bases outside the gene matches. In germline, CDR1 is SNHLY, CDR2 FYNNEI. CDR3 DNA sequence: TGTGCCAGCAGTGGTAGCGGGGGCCAAACAGATACGCAGTATTTT. Translated, it gives CASSGSGGQTDTQYF.

V gene TRBV4-1 combines with J gene TRBJ2-5; tentative D call: TRBD1 (6 bases). The CDR3 has 16 residues. Germline values: CDR1 MGHRA, CDR2 YSYEKL. The germline V and J ends were trimmed by 3 bases and 4 bases, with 18 bases remaining between them. The CDR3 spells CASSHALQGRGETQYF. CDR3 sequence (DNA): TGCGCCAGCAGCCACGCTTTACAGGGAAGGGGAGAGACCCAGTACTTC.